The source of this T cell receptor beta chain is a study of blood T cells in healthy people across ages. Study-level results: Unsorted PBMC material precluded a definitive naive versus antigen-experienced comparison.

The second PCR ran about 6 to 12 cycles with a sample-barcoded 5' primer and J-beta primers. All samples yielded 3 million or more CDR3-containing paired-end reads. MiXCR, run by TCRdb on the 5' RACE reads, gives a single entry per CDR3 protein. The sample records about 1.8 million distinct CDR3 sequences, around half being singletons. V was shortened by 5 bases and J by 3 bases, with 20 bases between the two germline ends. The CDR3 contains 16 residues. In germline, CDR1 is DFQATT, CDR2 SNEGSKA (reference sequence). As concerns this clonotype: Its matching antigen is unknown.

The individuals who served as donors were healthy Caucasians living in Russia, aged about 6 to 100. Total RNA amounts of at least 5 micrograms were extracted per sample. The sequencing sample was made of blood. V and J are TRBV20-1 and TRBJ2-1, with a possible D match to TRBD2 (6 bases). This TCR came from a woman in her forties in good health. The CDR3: CSAPQGSGLDYNEQFF. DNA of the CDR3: TGCAGTGCTCCCCAGGGTAGCGGCTTGGACTACAATGAGCAGTTCTTC.